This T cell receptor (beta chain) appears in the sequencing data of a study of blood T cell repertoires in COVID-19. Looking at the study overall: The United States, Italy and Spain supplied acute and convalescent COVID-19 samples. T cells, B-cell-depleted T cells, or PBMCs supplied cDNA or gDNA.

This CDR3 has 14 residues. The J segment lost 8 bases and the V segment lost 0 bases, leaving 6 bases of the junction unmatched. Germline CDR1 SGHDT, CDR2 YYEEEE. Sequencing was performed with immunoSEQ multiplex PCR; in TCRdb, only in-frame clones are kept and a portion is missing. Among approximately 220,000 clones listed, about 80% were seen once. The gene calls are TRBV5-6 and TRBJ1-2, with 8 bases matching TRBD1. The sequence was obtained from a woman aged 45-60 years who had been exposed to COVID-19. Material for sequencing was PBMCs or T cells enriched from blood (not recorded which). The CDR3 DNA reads TGTGCCAGCAGCTTGGGGGCAGGGGGCAAGGGCTACACCTTC. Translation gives CASSLGAGGKGYTF. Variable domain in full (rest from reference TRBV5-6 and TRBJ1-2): DAGVTQSPTHLIKTRGQQVTLRCSPKSGHDTVSWYQQALGQGPQFIFQYYEEEERQRGNFPDRFSGHQFPNYSSELNVNALLLGDSALYLCASSLGAGGKGYTFGSGTRLTVV.